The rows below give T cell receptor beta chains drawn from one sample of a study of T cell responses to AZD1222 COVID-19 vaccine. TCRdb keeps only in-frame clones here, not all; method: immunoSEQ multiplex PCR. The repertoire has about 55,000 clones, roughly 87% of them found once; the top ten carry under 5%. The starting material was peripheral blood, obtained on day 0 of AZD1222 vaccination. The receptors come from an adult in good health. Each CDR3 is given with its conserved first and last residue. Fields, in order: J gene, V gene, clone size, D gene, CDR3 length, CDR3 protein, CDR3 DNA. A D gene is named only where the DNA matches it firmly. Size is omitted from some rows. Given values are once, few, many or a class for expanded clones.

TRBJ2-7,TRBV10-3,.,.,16,CAISESPGIRAVEQYF,TGTGCCATCAGTGAGTCGCCCGGAATCCGGGCTGTCGAGCAGTACTTC
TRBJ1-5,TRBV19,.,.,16,CASSIGARGGNQPQHF,TGTGCCAGTAGTATTGGGGCGAGAGGGGGCAATCAGCCCCAGCATTTT
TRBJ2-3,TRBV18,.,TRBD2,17,CASVFAGGTQGTDTQYF,TGTGCCAGTGTCTTCGCGGGGGGGACCCAAGGAACAGATACGCAGTATTTT
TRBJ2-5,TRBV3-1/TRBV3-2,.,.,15,CASSQIRAFQETQYF,TGTGCCAGCAGCCAAATTCGAGCGTTCCAAGAGACCCAGTACTTC
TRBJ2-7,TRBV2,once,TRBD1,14,CASMLRGQTYEQYF,TGTGCCAGCATGCTGAGGGGACAGACCTACGAGCAGTACTTC
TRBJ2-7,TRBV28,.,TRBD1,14,CASSFRDRTYEQYF,TGTGCCAGCAGTTTCCGGGACAGGACCTACGAGCAGTACTTC
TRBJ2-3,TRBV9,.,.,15,CASSVSGLDTDTQYF,TGTGCCAGCAGCGTATCAGGGCTCGACACAGATACGCAGTATTTT
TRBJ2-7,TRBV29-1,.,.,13,CSVELTAGDEQYF,TGCAGCGTTGAATTGACAGCCGGCGACGAGCAGTACTTC
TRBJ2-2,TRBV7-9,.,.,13,CASSVQDTGELFF,TGTGCCAGCAGCGTACAGGACACCGGGGAGCTGTTTTTT
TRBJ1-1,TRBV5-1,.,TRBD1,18,CASSPGDRGFEISSEAFF,TGCGCCAGCAGCCCGGGGGACAGGGGATTTGAAATCTCGTCTGAAGCTTTCTTT
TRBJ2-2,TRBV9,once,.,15,CASSVAQDITGELFF,TGTGCCAGCAGCGTAGCACAGGACATCACCGGGGAGCTGTTTTTT
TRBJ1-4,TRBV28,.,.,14,CASSLGATNEKLFF,TGTGCCAGCAGTTTGGGGGCAACTAATGAAAAACTGTTTTTT
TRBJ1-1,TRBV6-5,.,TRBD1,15,CASSSGGGMNTEAFF,TGTGCCAGCAGTTCAGGGGGGGGGATGAACACTGAAGCTTTCTTT
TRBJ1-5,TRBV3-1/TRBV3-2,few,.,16,CASSQDRQGHNQPQHF,TGTGCCAGCAGCCAAGATAGGCAGGGACACAATCAGCCCCAGCATTTT
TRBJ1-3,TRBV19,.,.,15,CASTQTAFSGNTIYF,TGTGCCAGTACCCAGACAGCTTTCTCTGGAAACACCATATATTTT
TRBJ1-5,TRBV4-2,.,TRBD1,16,CASSPPPGQGGQPQHF,TGTGCCAGCAGCCCCCCTCCGGGACAGGGCGGACAGCCCCAGCATTTT
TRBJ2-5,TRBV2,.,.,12,CASRAGPETQYF,TGTGCCAGCAGGGCAGGTCCGGAGACCCAGTACTTC
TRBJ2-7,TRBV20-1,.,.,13,CSASGRATYEQYF,TGCAGTGCTAGTGGCAGGGCCACCTACGAGCAGTACTTC
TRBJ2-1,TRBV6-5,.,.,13,CASSSGQYNEQFF,TGTGCCAGCAGTTCTGGACAGTACAATGAGCAGTTCTTC
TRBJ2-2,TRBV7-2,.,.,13,CASSFQGTGELFF,TGTGCCAGCAGCTTCCAGGGAACCGGGGAGCTGTTTTTT
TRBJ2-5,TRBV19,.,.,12,CASSGSLGTQYF,TGTGCCAGTAGTGGCTCCCTCGGGACCCAGTACTTC
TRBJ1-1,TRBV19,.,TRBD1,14,CASSGGQGATEAFF,TGTGCCAGTAGTGGTGGACAGGGGGCAACTGAAGCTTTCTTT
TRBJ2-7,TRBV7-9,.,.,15,CASSSTGISSNEQYF,TGTGCCAGCAGCTCCACAGGGATCAGCTCGAACGAGCAGTACTTC
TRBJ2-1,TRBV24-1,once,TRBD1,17,CATSDLGTGRGYNEQFF,TGTGCCACCAGTGACCTAGGGACAGGACGAGGGTACAATGAGCAGTTCTTC
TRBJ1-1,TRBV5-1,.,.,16,CASSDTGFLANTEAFF,TGCGCCAGCAGCGATACAGGGTTTTTGGCGAACACTGAAGCTTTCTTT
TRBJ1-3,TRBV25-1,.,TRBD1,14,CASRDRGSGNTIYF,TGTGCCAGCAGGGACAGGGGCTCTGGAAACACCATATATTTT
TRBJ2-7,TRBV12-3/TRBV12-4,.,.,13,CASSLDGGYEQYF,TGTGCCAGCAGTTTAGATGGAGGGTACGAGCAGTACTTC
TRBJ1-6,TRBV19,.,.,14,CASSIKGRDSPLHF,TGTGCCAGTAGTATAAAAGGGAGGGATTCACCCCTCCACTTT
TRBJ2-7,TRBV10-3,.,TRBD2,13,CAGRLAGGDEQYF,TGTGCCGGACGACTAGCGGGGGGGGACGAGCAGTACTTC
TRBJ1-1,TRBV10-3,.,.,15,CAISGAATGSTEAFF,TGTGCCATCAGTGGGGCCGCCACAGGGAGCACTGAAGCTTTCTTT
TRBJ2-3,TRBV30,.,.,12,CAWTRGTHTQYF,TGTGCCTGGACTCGCGGGACACATACGCAGTATTTT
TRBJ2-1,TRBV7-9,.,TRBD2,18,CASSLLRMVAGSPHEQFF,TGTGCCAGCAGCTTATTAAGGATGGTAGCGGGGTCCCCCCATGAGCAGTTCTTC
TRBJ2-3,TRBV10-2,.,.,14,CASSLQGSTDTQYF,TGCGCCAGCAGTCTCCAGGGTAGCACAGATACGCAGTATTTT
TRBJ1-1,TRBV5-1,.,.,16,CASSLEATRLNTEAFF,TGCGCCAGCAGCTTGGAGGCGACACGCCTGAACACTGAAGCTTTCTTT
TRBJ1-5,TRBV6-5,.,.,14,CASSPRGGVRPQHF,TGTGCCAGCAGCCCCCGAGGGGGAGTGAGACCCCAGCATTTT
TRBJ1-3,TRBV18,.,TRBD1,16,CASSPGQVPSGNTIYF,TGTGCCAGCTCACCAGGACAGGTCCCCTCTGGAAACACCATATATTTT
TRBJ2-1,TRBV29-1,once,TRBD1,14,CSVGLTGVWDEQFF,TGCAGCGTTGGACTGACAGGGGTGTGGGATGAGCAGTTCTTC
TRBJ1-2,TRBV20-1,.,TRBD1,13,CSASSRQGDGYTF,TGCAGTGCTAGTTCGAGACAGGGGGATGGCTACACCTTC
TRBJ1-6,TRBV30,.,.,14,CAWIVSRYNSPLHF,TGTGCCTGGATAGTAAGCAGATATAATTCACCCCTCCACTTT
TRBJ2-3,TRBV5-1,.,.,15,CASSLGPGNTDTQYF,TGCGCCAGCAGTCTTGGACCAGGGAATACAGATACGCAGTATTTT
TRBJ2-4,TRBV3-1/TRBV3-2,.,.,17,CASSQEPSPLAKNIQYF,TGTGCCAGCAGCCAAGAACCCTCCCCTCTAGCCAAAAACATTCAGTACTTC
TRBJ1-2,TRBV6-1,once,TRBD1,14,CASSDGQETNGYTF,TGTGCCAGCAGTGATGGACAGGAAACTAATGGCTACACCTTC